There are a few counts of the clone carrying this T cell receptor (beta chain). Its antigen is unknown. cDNA prepared by RNA extraction and subsequent reverse transcription served as the template for sequencing. Profiled with immunoSEQ multiplex PCR; TCRdb holds only in-frame clones, not every one. This table holds 150,000 or so clones, roughly 66% found once. The data originate from a study of CD8+ T cells in alopecia areata. Study-wide results and caveats: Researchers report lesional scalp, most notably alopecia totalis/universalis, outstripped normal scalp in clonality.

This CDR3 contains 12 residues. V lost 5 bases, J lost 3 bases, and 2 bases stayed unmatched. CDR1 and CDR2 (germline): GTSNPN, SVGIG (reference sequence). The study team obtained lesional scalp punch biopsies and peripheral blood from alopecia areata patients. Cell sorting was applied to PBMCs, and CD4+ and CD8+ T cells were collected. The sequences come from CD8+ T cells sorted from blood, collected at week 0. This clonotype was sampled from a human donor with alopecia areata. The chain employs TRBV30 and TRBJ2-7; 9 positions match TRBD1. CDR3 sequence (DNA): TGTGCCTGGGTGGACAGGGGCTACGAGCAGTACTTC. Its translation: CAWVDRGYEQYF.